The entry below describes one T cell receptor (beta chain). This clonotype was recorded a few times. Its antigen is unknown. One base away there is no much larger clone; base qualities are not given. Ophthalmopathy patients had moderately to severely active disease, with a Clinical Activity Score of 3 or more, a NOSPECS grade of 4 or more, and a disease duration of less than 3 months. Patients with uncontrolled infections, other autoimmune diseases, pregnancy or lactation were excluded. Diagnoses were based on clinical symptoms, serum thyroxine and TRAb, thyroid ultrasound and orbital computed tomography. PBMCs were separated from under 12 ml of fresh peripheral blood using Ficoll-Paque density gradient centrifugation. Total RNA was extracted using Trizol reagent, and RNA quality was assessed on an Agilent 2100 Bioanalyzer. This entry is derived from a study of T cells in Graves' hyperthyroidism and ophthalmopathy (dated by TCRdb to about 2019). Context from the whole study: Peripheral blood samples were taken at initial diagnosis, before any treatment was given. A discovery cohort of approximately 97 patients, roughly 45 with Graves' ophthalmopathy and fewer than 65 with stable Graves' hyperthyroidism, was used to find distinguishing TCR V-J signatures. An independent validation cohort of fewer than 20 hyperthyroidism patients and about 15 patients who later progressed to ophthalmopathy tested prospective prediction of ophthalmopathy. For training and testing, the approximately 97 patients in the discovery cohort were randomly divided in a 7:3 ratio. The study also compared thyroid tissue and blood T-cell repertoires from a handful of Graves' hyperthyroidism patients. After blood sampling, hyperthyroidism patients were treated with methimazole at a starting dose of 30 mg daily, and ophthalmopathy patients were treated with high-dose intravenous methylprednisolone. The paper describes TCR Vbeta CDR3 sequencing of 120 to 150 peripheral blood samples, made up of around 41 ophthalmopathy patients, some 76 hyperthyroidism patients and approximately 17 progressor patients. Beyond this particular receptor, the publication reports: Blood samples also contained most of the expanded thyroid clonotypes (frequency above 0.001), which suggests that blood repertoires may reflect thyroid immune responses. No statistical method was used to fix the sample size in advance, and group allocation was not hidden from the investigators. A 13 V-J signature model separated ophthalmopathy from stable hyperthyroidism, with roughly 88% sensitivity and roughly 84% specificity in cross-validation and 80%/75% in testing. During validation, the model predicted progression to ophthalmopathy a median of approximately 7 months ahead of onset, with roughly 65% sensitivity and 72% to 80% specificity.

Inclusive of the bounding cysteine and phenylalanine, the CDR3 is 14 residues long. CDR3 DNA is the only sequence kept; it has 42 bases, read in frame from the first base. According to the germline V gene, CDR1 reads MNHEY and CDR2 reads SVGEGT. V is shortened by 6 bases, J by 9 bases, and the region joining them spans 15 bases. Amplification of TCR beta CDR3 regions was carried out from RNA transcripts. A first-round RT-PCR of the TCR CDR3 used the HTBI primer set with the Qiagen OneStep RT-PCR kit. Libraries were constructed in a second round of multiplex PCR, after which size selection and purification were performed. Sequencing of the libraries was done on an Illumina HiSeq2000 using paired-end 100 bp reads. As for how the authors treated the data: SOAPnuke was used to process the raw data, removing reads that contained adapters or uncalled bases, had a mean Phred below 15, or lacked an exact match to the constant primer or identifier. COPE v1.2.5 was used to merge the high-quality paired reads, and each unique nucleotide sequence was defined as a clonotype. Clonotypes were aligned to IMGT TRBV, TRBD and TRBJ reference segments using MiTCR v1.1. Only V-J combinations with frequency above 0.0001, covering about 99% of repertoires, were analysed. A TCS score was defined as the ratio of F50 (clonal expansion) to E x V (chaos), with BLOSUM62-based TCRdist applied between CDR3 peptides within each V-J. Welch's t-statistics and random forest reduced fewer than 550 V-J features to roughly 13, which were used in a naive Bayes classifier (R e1071). TCRdb reworked the public reads: Q25 trimming with fastp, MiXCR clone assembly, productive beta chains retained. Identical CDR3 proteins give one entry, which carries the most common genes and DNA. Here the V and J calls rest on TCRdb's processing, not on the authors' analysis. The sample table records 400,000 to 600,000 distinct CDR3 sequences; around 16% of these occur just once. The top ten constitute about 29% of the sample.

The rearrangement combines TRBV6-2 or TRBV6-3 with TRBJ1-6; the D gene cannot be resolved reliably. The sample was blood. This receptor was taken from a woman in her twenties or thirties with Graves' ophthalmopathy. The base sequence is TGTGCCAGCAGAATGAACCCTATTGGTTCACCCCTCCACTTT. This codes for CASRMNPIGSPLHF.